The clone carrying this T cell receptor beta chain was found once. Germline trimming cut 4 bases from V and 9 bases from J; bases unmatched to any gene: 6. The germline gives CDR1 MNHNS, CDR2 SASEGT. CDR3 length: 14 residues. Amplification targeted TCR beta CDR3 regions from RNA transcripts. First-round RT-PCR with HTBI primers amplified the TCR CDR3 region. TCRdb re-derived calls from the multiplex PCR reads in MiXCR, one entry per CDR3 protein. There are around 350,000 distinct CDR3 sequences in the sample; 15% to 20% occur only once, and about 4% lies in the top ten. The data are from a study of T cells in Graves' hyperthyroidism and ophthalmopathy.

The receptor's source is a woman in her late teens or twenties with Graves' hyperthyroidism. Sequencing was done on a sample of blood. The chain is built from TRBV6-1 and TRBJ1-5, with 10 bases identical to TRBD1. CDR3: CASSAGTGEGPQHF. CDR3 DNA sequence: TGTGCCAGCAGTGCGGGGACAGGGGAGGGGCCCCAGCATTTT.